What follows are 25 T cell receptor beta chains derived from one specimen sequenced in a study of cytomegalovirus exposure and HLA in healthy donors. The PCR used 60 Vbeta and 13 Jbeta primers. The method was immunoSEQ multiplex PCR; TCRdb's version includes in-frame clones alone and lacks a portion of them. This table holds 110,000 or so clones, approximately 69% found once. Sample: PBMCs. These receptors all come from a woman in her forties or fifties in good health and CMV-seropositive.

This clone was found once. J is TRBJ2-7 and V is TRBV5-1; TRBD1 agrees at 7 bases. Germline V gene data show CDR1 as SGHRS and CDR2 as YFSETQ. The CDR3 has 15 amino acids. V shed 4 bases, J shed 6 bases, and the junction held 13 bases outside the gene matches. The CDR3 loop reads CASSPGTAVSGEQYF. The CDR3 region has the DNA TGCGCCAGCAGCCCCGGGACAGCGGTCTCCGGCGAGCAGTACTTC.

The genes are TRBV9 and TRBJ1-5, with TRBD1 matching over 7 bases. This CDR3 spans 15 amino acids. The trim removed 4 bases at V and 5 bases at J, leaving 9 bases unmatched. Germline V lookup: CDR1 SGDLS, CDR2 YYNGEE. The CDR3 sequence: CASSPDRETYQPQHF. DNA for the CDR3: TGTGCCAGCAGCCCCGACAGGGAGACATATCAGCCCCAGCATTTT.

V is TRBV7-9 and J is TRBJ2-7, with 7 bases aligning to TRBD1. V lost 4 bases to trimming and J lost 0 bases; unmatched junction nucleotides: 6. The germline CDR1 and CDR2 sequences are SEHNR and FQNEAQ (reference sequence). CDR3 length equals 15 residues. For the CDR3, the DNA is TGTGCCAGCAGCTGGACAGGCGCTAGCTCCTACGAGCAGTACTTC. Protein sequence: CASSWTGASSYEQYF.

The chain uses TRBV4-2 and TRBJ1-3; TRBD1 is a possible D gene (5 bases). The CDR3 is 17 residues long. The V end lost 0 bases, the J end lost 1 base, and 13 bases lay between the germline ends. Germline CDR1 and CDR2: LGHNA and YNFKEQ. CDR3 residues: CASSQDLTGTSGNTIYF. The DNA of the CDR3 is TGTGCCAGCAGCCAAGATCTTACAGGTACATCTGGAAACACCATATATTTT.

This clone was detected only a few times. In DNA, the CDR3 is TGTGCCAGCTCACCGGACAGGCGCTACGAGCAGTACTTC. Encoded protein: CASSPDRRYEQYF. The J gene is TRBJ2-7, the V gene TRBV18, with TRBD1 matching over 7 bases. Germline values: CDR1 KGHSH, CDR2 LQKENI. The CDR3 covers 13 residues. V was clipped by 3 bases and J by 3 bases; unmatched bases: 2.

This clone was counted between two and nine times. The gene calls are TRBV29-1 and TRBJ1-2, with 10 bases that match TRBD1. CDR1 and CDR2 (germline): SQVTM, ANQGSEA. The CDR3 has 14 residues. V lost 5 bases and J lost 7; bases outside the gene matches: 10. The CDR3 nucleotides read TGCAGCGTTCAACGACAGGGGGCAGGAAGTGGCTACACCTTC. It is translated as CSVQRQGAGSGYTF.

V gene TRBV28 combines with J gene TRBJ1-2; 7 bases are shared with TRBD1. The CDR3 is 16 amino acids. Looked up from germline, CDR1 is MDHEN and CDR2 is SYDVKM. After removal of 6 bases from V and 2 bases from J, the junction contained 12 bases not matched to a gene. CDR3 loop: CASSPTGLGQNYGYTF. CDR3 sequence (DNA): TGTGCCAGCAGCCCGACAGGGCTAGGACAAAACTATGGCTACACCTTC.

The J gene is TRBJ1-1, the V gene TRBV11-2, with a possible D match to TRBD1 (6 bases). The CDR3 contains 14 residues. The germline V gene encodes CDR1 SGHAT and CDR2 FQNNGV. V lost 2 bases to trimming and J lost 4 bases, with 11 bases between them. DNA for the CDR3: TGTGCCAGCAGCTTAACAGGGCTGAGCACTGAAGCTTTCTTT. This sequence encodes CASSLTGLSTEAFF.

V usage is TRBV5-4 and J usage is TRBJ1-2; 7 bases agree with TRBD1. Per the germline V gene, CDR1 is SGHNT and CDR2 is YYREEE (reference sequence). This CDR3 has 14 amino acids. V lost 1 base to trimming and J lost 3 bases; unmatched junction nucleotides: 3. CDR3 protein: CASSLTGADYGYTF. Written as DNA, the CDR3 is TGTGCCAGCAGCTTGACAGGGGCGGACTATGGCTACACCTTC.

This chain uses TRBV4-1 with TRBJ2-5, with 9 bases identical to TRBD1. Germline CDR1 MGHRA, CDR2 YSYEKL. J gave up 6 bases and V 0 bases, and 5 bases lay outside the gene matches. The CDR3 totals 15 residues. The CDR3 DNA follows: TGCGCCAGCAGCCAAGATCCACAGGGGGCGAAGACCCAGTACTTC. It yields the protein CASSQDPQGAKTQYF.

In this sample, this clone turned up a few times. The J gene is TRBJ1-1, the V gene TRBV5-5; D is uncertain. Germline CDR1 is SGHKS and CDR2 is YYEKEE (reference sequence). This CDR3 has 14 residues. Trimming shortened V by 1 base and J by 5 bases, and 12 bases separated the two germline ends. The CDR3 sequence is CASSLMQHGTEAFF. The CDR3 nucleotides are TGTGCCAGCAGCTTGATGCAGCACGGGACTGAAGCTTTCTTT.

This clone occurred a few times. V and J are TRBV7-2 and TRBJ1-2; a possible D gene is TRBD1 (5 bases). The CDR3 contains 15 residues. The germline V gene encodes CDR1 SGHTA and CDR2 FQGNSA. The V and J ends lost 1 base and 8 bases respectively, with 17 bases between them. CDR3: CASSLDPGGSGGYTF. The CDR3 coding sequence is TGTGCCAGCAGCTTAGACCCGGGGGGGAGTGGCGGCTACACCTTC.

The J gene is TRBJ1-3, the V gene TRBV19; D uncertain. The V gene's germline CDR1 is LNHDA and CDR2 SQIVND (reference sequence). The V end lost 2 bases, the J end lost 0 bases, and 5 bases lay between the germline ends. The CDR3 is 14 residues long. Here the CDR3 DNA reads TGTGCCAGTAGTATATCAGGCTCTGGAAACACCATATATTTT. Its protein product is CASSISGSGNTIYF.

The count of this clone is one. The chain joins TRBV30 to TRBJ1-4, with a weak D call TRBD1 (5 bases). Trimming removed 2 bases from V and 5 bases from J, with 15 bases in between. CDR1 is GTSNPN, CDR2 SVGIG, per germline (reference sequence). This CDR3 has 15 residues. Here the CDR3 reads CAWSSDSIQNEKLFF. CDR3 bases: TGTGCCTGGAGTAGTGACAGCATCCAAAATGAAAAACTGTTTTTT.

This clone was detected only a few times. This rearrangement joins TRBV2 to TRBJ2-3; 12 bases align to TRBD2. V was clipped by 4 bases and J by 5 bases; unmatched bases: 7. CDR3 length equals 16 residues. Germline lookup yields CDR1 SNHLY and CDR2 FYNNEI. This CDR3 reads CASSALELAGGDTQYF. The CDR3 DNA is TGTGCCAGCAGTGCCCTCGAACTAGCGGGAGGAGATACGCAGTATTTT.

The CDR3 region is CASSGTGLTTNEKLFF. The CDR3 coding sequence is TGCGCCAGCAGCGGAACAGGGCTCACAACTAATGAAAAACTGTTTTTT. The genes are TRBV5-1 and TRBJ1-4; the D gene is possibly TRBD1 (6 bases). V was trimmed by 4 bases and J by 0 bases, leaving 13 bases between them. The CDR3 runs to 16 residues. Germline V lookup: CDR1 SGHRS, CDR2 YFSETQ.

This clone was counted between two and nine times. The chain is built from TRBV27 and TRBJ2-7, with TRBD1 matching 8 bases. The CDR3 covers 15 residues. V dropped 6 bases and J dropped 1; count of bases not matched to a gene: 8. Germline V gives CDR1 MNHEY, CDR2 SMNVEV (reference sequence). The CDR3 DNA reads as TGTGCCAGCAGCCTGACAGGGGTTAAATCCTACGAGCAGTACTTC. It specifies CASSLTGVKSYEQYF.

This clone was seen more than once but under ten times. This rearrangement joins TRBV7-9 to TRBJ2-7; possibly TRBD1 for D (6 bases). Trimming cost V 4 bases and J 1 base, with 8 bases left between them. Germline values: CDR1 SEHNR, CDR2 FQNEAQ (reference sequence). The CDR3 has 13 residues. The CDR3 DNA is TGTGCCAGCAGCTCCGGGACATCCTACGAGCAGTACTTC. Translating it yields CASSSGTSYEQYF.

V is TRBV9 and J is TRBJ2-3; 7 bases are a match to TRBD1. The CDR3 spans 16 residues. Per the germline V gene, CDR1 is SGDLS and CDR2 is YYNGEE. V dropped 0 bases and J dropped 0; count of bases not matched to a gene: 4. The CDR3 DNA is TGTGCCAGCAGCGTAGGGACAGGAGATAGCACAGATACGCAGTATTTT. Its protein product is CASSVGTGDSTDTQYF.

The chain is built from TRBV30 and TRBJ2-2, with no clear D. V dropped 1 base and J dropped 1 base, with 4 bases sitting between them. CDR1 and CDR2 from the germline V gene are GTSNPN and SVGIG (reference sequence). CDR3 length: 13 amino acids. In DNA form, the CDR3 reads TGTGCCTGGAGTGGAGGGAACACCGGGGAGCTGTTTTTT. Translating gives CAWSGGNTGELFF.

This clone appeared many times. The chain employs TRBV28 and TRBJ1-4, with D maybe TRBD1 (5 bases). The CDR3 extends over 13 amino acids. V dropped 3 bases and J dropped 8 bases, with 10 bases sitting between them. Per germline, CDR1 MDHEN and CDR2 SYDVKM. The CDR3 reads CASSLGGFEKLFF. The CDR3 bases are TGTGCCAGCAGTTTGGGGGGGTTCGAAAAACTGTTTTTT.

The V call is TRBV30, the J call TRBJ1-3, with 7 bases aligning to TRBD1. There are 15 residues in the CDR3. V was clipped by 1 base and J by 0 bases; unmatched bases: 3. Germline V gives CDR1 GTSNPN, CDR2 SVGIG (reference sequence). Here the CDR3 DNA reads TGTGCCTGGAGTGGAGGGGACAGCTCTGGAAACACCATATATTTT. Residues: CAWSGGDSSGNTIYF.

The J gene is TRBJ2-7, the V gene TRBV4-1; TRBD1 agrees at 8 bases. There are 20 residues in the CDR3. Germline-derived CDR1 and CDR2 are MGHRA and YSYEKL. Unmatched junction bases numbered 17, after V lost 0 bases and J lost 1 base. CDR3 residues: CASSQDPGTGQIRRSYEQYF. CDR3 nucleotides: TGCGCCAGCAGCCAAGATCCAGGGACAGGCCAAATCCGCAGATCCTACGAGCAGTACTTC.

This clone has just a few counts. This sequence joins TRBV6-6 and TRBJ1-5; 7 positions agree with TRBD1. CDR3 length: 16 residues. The V and J ends lost 6 bases and 0 bases, in that order; junction bases with no gene match: 8. Germline V gives CDR1 MNHNY, CDR2 SVGAGI (reference sequence). This CDR3 is CASSRLGQVSNQPQHF. CDR3 sequence (DNA): TGTGCCAGCAGCCGCCTAGGACAGGTTAGCAATCAGCCCCAGCATTTT.

This chain joins TRBV5-1 and TRBJ2-4; 7 nucleotides match TRBD1. CDR1 and CDR2 from the germline V gene are SGHRS and YFSETQ. The ends lost 4 bases at V and 5 bases at J; junction bases unmatched: 6. The CDR3 totals 14 residues. CDR3: CASSIGQAENIQYF. The CDR3 DNA reads as TGCGCCAGCAGCATCGGACAGGCGGAAAACATTCAGTACTTC.